This TCR beta chain was identified during a study of blood T cell repertoires in COVID-19. V lost 4 bases and J 5 bases, leaving 15 bases between the germline ends. The germline CDR1 and CDR2 sequences are SGDLS and YYNGEE. The CDR3 runs to 14 residues. Sequencing was performed with immunoSEQ multiplex PCR; in TCRdb, only in-frame clones are kept and a portion is missing. The sample includes roughly 200,000 clones, over 75% of them seen just once. Source material: peripheral blood. The chain uses TRBV9 and TRBJ2-5, with D possibly TRBD1 on 6 matching bases. The TCR sequence derives from a man aged 50-60 years with COVID-19, enrolled during active disease. The CDR3 DNA sequence: TGTGCCAGCAGCAATGGCAGGGGTGGTGAGACCCAGTACTTC. This codes for CASSNGRGGETQYF.